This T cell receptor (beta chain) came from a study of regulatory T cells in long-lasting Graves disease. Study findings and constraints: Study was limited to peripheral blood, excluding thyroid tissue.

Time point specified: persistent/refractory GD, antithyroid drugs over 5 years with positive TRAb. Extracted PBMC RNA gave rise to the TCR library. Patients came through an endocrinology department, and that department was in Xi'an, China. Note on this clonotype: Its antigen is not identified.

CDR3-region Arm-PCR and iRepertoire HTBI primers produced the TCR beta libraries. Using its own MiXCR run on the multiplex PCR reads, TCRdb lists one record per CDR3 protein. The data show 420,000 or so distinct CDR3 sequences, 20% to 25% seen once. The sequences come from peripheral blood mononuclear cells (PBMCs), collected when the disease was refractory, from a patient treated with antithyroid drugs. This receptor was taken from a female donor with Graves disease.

The CDR3 loop is CASSHRDRDQPQHF. CDR3 in DNA: TGTGCCAGCAGTCACCGGGACAGAGATCAGCCCCAGCATTTT. This chain links TRBV27 with TRBJ1-5; 7 bases align to TRBD1. Germline CDR1 MNHEY, CDR2 SMNVEV (reference sequence). The CDR3 consists of 14 residues. Germline trimming cut 5 bases from V and 5 bases from J; bases unmatched to any gene: 6.